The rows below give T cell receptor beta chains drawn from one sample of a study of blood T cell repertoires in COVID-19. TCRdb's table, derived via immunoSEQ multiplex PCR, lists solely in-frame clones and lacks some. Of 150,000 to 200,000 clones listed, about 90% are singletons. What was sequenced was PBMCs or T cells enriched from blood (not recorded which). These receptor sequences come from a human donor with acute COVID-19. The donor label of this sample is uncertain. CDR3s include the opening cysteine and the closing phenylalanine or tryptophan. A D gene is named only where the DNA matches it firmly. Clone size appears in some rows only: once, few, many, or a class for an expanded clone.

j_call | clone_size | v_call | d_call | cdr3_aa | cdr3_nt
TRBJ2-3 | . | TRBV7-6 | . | CASSRVASGWDTQYF | TGTGCCAGCAGCCGGGTAGCGAGCGGGTGGGATACGCAGTATTTT
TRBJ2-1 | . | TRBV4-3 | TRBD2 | CASSRDSLAGSYNEQFF | TGCGCCAGCAGCCGGGATTCACTAGCGGGCTCCTACAATGAGCAGTTCTTC
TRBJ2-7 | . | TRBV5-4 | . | CASSLGPLGGQYF | TGTGCCAGCAGCTTGGGCCCCCTCGGGGGGCAGTACTTC
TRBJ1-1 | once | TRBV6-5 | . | CASSVVGGPNTEAFF | TGTGCCAGCAGCGTAGTAGGGGGTCCGAACACTGAAGCTTTCTTT
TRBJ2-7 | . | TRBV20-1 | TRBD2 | CSATERGVGHEQYF | TGCAGTGCTACTGAGCGGGGGGTAGGACACGAGCAGTACTTC
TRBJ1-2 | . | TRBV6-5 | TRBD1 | CASRIQGRAEGYTF | TGTGCCAGCAGAATACAGGGGAGAGCGGAGGGCTACACCTTC
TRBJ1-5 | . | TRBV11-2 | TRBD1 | CASSLGGRDRAQPQHF | TGTGCCAGCAGCTTAGGGGGCCGGGACAGGGCCCAGCCCCAGCATTTT
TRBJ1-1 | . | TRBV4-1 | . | CASSQLFVNTEAFF | TGCGCCAGCAGCCAACTCTTCGTGAACACTGAAGCTTTCTTT
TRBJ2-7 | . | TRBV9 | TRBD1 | CASSVGTGTYEQYF | TGTGCCAGCAGCGTCGGGACAGGAACCTACGAGCAGTACTTC
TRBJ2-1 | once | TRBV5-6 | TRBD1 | CASSLDVGVGGSGDEQFF | TGTGCCAGCAGCTTGGATGTAGGAGTAGGGGGCTCTGGGGATGAGCAGTTCTTC
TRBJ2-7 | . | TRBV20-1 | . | CSAKTEYEQYF | TGCAGTGCAAAAACAGAATACGAGCAGTACTTC
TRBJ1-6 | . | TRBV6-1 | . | CASSEALGQFFSYNSPLHF | TGTGCCAGCAGTGAAGCGCTCGGACAGTTCTTCTCCTATAATTCACCCCTCCACTTT
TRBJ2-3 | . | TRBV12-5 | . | CASGLAGYSPDTQYF | TGTGCTAGTGGTTTGGCGGGGTATTCCCCAGATACGCAGTATTTT
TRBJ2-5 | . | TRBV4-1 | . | CASSQSRGTKETQYF | TGCGCCAGCAGCCAATCCAGGGGCACGAAGGAGACCCAGTACTTC
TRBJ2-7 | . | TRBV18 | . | CASSAQGYEQYF | TGTGCCAGCTCAGCCCAGGGTTACGAGCAGTACTTC
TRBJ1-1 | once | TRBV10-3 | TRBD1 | CAINPLPLTGDGVNTEAFF | TGTGCCATCAACCCACTACCTTTGACAGGGGATGGTGTGAACACTGAAGCTTTCTTT
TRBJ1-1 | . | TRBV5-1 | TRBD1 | CASSFGTVNTEAFF | TGCGCCAGCAGCTTTGGGACAGTGAACACTGAAGCTTTCTTT
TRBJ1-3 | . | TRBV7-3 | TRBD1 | CASSSRQGTGNTIYF | TGTGCCAGCAGCTCCAGACAGGGTACTGGAAACACCATATATTTT
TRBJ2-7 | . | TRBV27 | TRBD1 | CASSLDRAKQYF | TGTGCCAGCAGTCTGGACAGGGCGAAGCAGTACTTC
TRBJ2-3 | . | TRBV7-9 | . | CASSSSDTQYF | TGTGCCAGCAGTTCATCAGATACGCAGTATTTT
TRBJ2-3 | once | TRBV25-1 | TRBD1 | CASSDPRTGTGDEGQYF | TGTGCCAGCAGTGATCCTAGAACCGGGACAGGGGATGAGGGGCAGTATTTT
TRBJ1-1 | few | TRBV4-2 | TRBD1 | CASSQPTGWDTEAFF | TGTGCCAGCAGCCAACCGACAGGGTGGGACACTGAAGCTTTCTTT
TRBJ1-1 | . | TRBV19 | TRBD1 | CASSRPRTGGPEAFF | TGTGCCAGTAGTAGGCCGCGGACAGGGGGCCCTGAAGCTTTCTTT
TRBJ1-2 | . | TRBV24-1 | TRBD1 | CATSDSGQGDNYGYTF | TGTGCCACCAGTGATTCCGGACAGGGGGATAACTATGGCTACACCTTC
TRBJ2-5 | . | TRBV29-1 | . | CSAGGDQETQYF | TGCAGCGCCGGCGGAGACCAAGAGACCCAGTACTTC
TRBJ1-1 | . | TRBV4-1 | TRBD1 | CASSPYRGSWNTEAFF | TGCGCCAGCAGCCCTTACAGGGGGTCGTGGAACACTGAAGCTTTCTTT
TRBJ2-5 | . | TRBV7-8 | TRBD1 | CASSPGTGPDQETQYF | TGTGCCAGCAGCCCAGGGACAGGGCCAGACCAAGAGACCCAGTACTTC
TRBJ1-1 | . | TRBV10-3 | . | CAISPGGVRTEAFF | TGTGCCATCAGTCCGGGGGGGGTGAGGACTGAAGCTTTCTTT
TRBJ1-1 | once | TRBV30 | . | CAWSPGVNTEAFF | TGTGCCTGGTCCCCCGGGGTGAACACTGAAGCTTTCTTT